This T cell receptor (beta chain) is drawn from a study of vaccination and CD4 T cells after COVID-19. Study details: Cells were stimulated with overlapping spike peptide pools from SARS-CoV-2, HCoV-NL63, HCoV-OC43 and HCoV-229E.

The junction had 4 bases not matched to a gene; V was cut back by 7 bases and J by 4 bases. Germline assignment: CDR1 SNHLY and CDR2 FYNNEI. The CDR3 runs to 15 residues. The sample's treatment: approximately nine-day PBMC culture with coronavirus spike peptide pools or control peptides (ViraFEST assay). About 1.9 million PBMCs went into each well for culture with around 10 IU/ml IL-2 and around 9.6 ug/ml peptide pools. As concerns this clonotype: As yet, its antigen is unknown.

The Oncomine TCR Beta short-read assay was applied to DNA of cultured CD4+ T cells. Cultured CD4+ T cells were the source of extracted genomic DNA. TCRdb used MiXCR to reprocess the PCR reads, holding one entry per CDR3 protein. The sample contains 20,000 to 30,000 distinct CDR3 sequences, approximately 67% of which appear only once. The receptor comes from a human donor who received a COVID-19 vaccine. The starting material was CD4+ T cells from blood, cultured in vitro, obtained after SARS-CoV-2 vaccination. The chain links TRBV2 to TRBJ2-1; 13 bases map to TRBD2. CDR3: CASKPTSGGYNEQFF. In nucleotides, the CDR3 is TGTGCCAGCAAGCCGACTAGCGGGGGGTACAATGAGCAGTTCTTC.